This record covers a single T cell receptor beta chain. No antigen is known for it. Trimming cost V 0 bases and J 6 bases; bases outside gene matches: 6. Per the germline V gene, CDR1 is LGHDT and CDR2 is YNNKEL (reference sequence). The CDR3 totals 16 residues. This specimen belongs to a study of T cell responses to AZD1222 COVID-19 vaccine. General study results and limits: Donors were chiefly white British, with a greater number of females, and clonal diversity was perhaps underestimated. Of spike-specific TCRs, nearly half reportedly target regions left unmutated in variants.

Repertoires were generated with immunoSEQ multiplex PCR, while TCRdb's copy carries only in-frame clones and drops some. Seen here are 150,000 to 200,000 clones, about 92% observed once, and the top ten hold 0.9%. The rearrangement joins TRBV3-1 (or the pseudogene TRBV3-2) to TRBJ2-3, with 10 positions matching TRBD2. The sample was peripheral blood, taken on day 0 of AZD1222 vaccination. The sequence came from an adult in good health. The CDR3 here is CASSQDLSGGLDTQYF. The CDR3 DNA reads TGTGCCAGCAGCCAAGATCTTAGCGGGGGGTTGGATACGCAGTATTTT.